This T cell receptor beta chain is from a study of vaccination and CD4 T cells after COVID-19 (dated by TCRdb to between 2021 and 2024). With respect to the entire study: Convalescent patients had a positive SARS-CoV-2 result on nasal swab PCR, and of these patients, fewer than ten had mild disease and one had severe disease. For stimulating the cultures, overlapping spike peptide pools were used, derived from SARS-CoV-2 as well as from the common cold coronaviruses HCoV-NL63, HCoV-OC43 and HCoV-229E. Two doses of either the Pfizer-BioNTech BNT162b2 vaccine (n=8) or the Moderna mRNA-1273 vaccine (n=2) were administered to participants. Post-COVID blood samples were collected from convalescent patients a median of around 100 days after diagnosis, with a range of roughly 35 to 180 days. Post-vaccine blood samples were collected a median of around 10 weeks after the second vaccine dose, ranging from roughly 13 to 250 days. Six males and four females were included in the convalescent cohort, with two Hispanic individuals, seven Caucasians, two Asians and one multiracial person represented. Control cultures used a CEFX viral epitope pool as positive control, an HIV-1 Nef peptide pool as negative control, or no peptide. The spike-specific CD4+ TCR repertoire was compared before and after mRNA vaccination in approximately 9 COVID-19 convalescent patients and a few infection-naive healthy vaccine recipients.

Here is what the overall study found, with its caveats: An increase in the median number of SARS-CoV-2-reactive clonotypes from approximately 23 after infection to 35 to 40 after vaccination was observed, but the change was not found to be significant. Of the vaccine-specific clones found in convalescent patients, nearly all (304 of 307) were mono-reactive for SARS-CoV-2 spike instead of being cross-reactive with common cold coronaviruses. Only a relatively small number of convalescent patients were included in the study, and early timepoints following natural infection were not analyzed. Among the post-vaccine SARS-CoV-2-reactive clones in convalescent patients, a median around 90% showed up only after vaccination, which suggests vaccine-specific priming.

The method was PCR. DNA from cultured CD4+ T cells was subjected to TCR sequencing with the Oncomine TCR Beta short-read assay at the Johns Hopkins FTIC core. The QIAamp micro DNA kit was used to extract genomic DNA from the cultured CD4+ T cells. Oncomine TCR Beta libraries from cultured CD4+ T cells were pooled with unique dual indexes and sequenced on an Illumina iSeq 100. The authors processed their data as follows. Non-productive sequences were removed, and CDR3s not starting with C, not ending with F or W, or shorter than 7 amino acids were discarded. Antigen-specific clonotypes were identified using the MANAFEST web application through comparison of peptide-stimulated wells with reference and other culture wells. For a clone to be called positive, the clone needed an FDR below 0.05, an odds ratio above 5, and a productive frequency above 0.1% in at least two of three replicate wells. Clonotypes that were significantly expanded in both SARS-CoV-2 spike wells and at least one common cold coronavirus spike condition were defined as cross-reactive. Levenshtein distances (stringdist) and unrooted phylogenetic trees (ape) in R version 3.6.1 were used to assess CDR3 homology. TCRdb passed the public sequencing reads through fastp at Q25 and MiXCR, retaining productive beta sequences. Rows with one shared CDR3 protein collapse into an entry with the most common genes and DNA. The V and J calls, along with clone size, are taken from TCRdb and not from the paper's own processing. The sample profile shows roughly 15,000 distinct CDR3 sequences; approximately 58% of them were found once. The ten most abundant clones make up roughly 5% of the sample.

To note about this clonotype: The antigen this receptor binds is unknown. Base quality data are lacking; no much larger clone is found one base away.

The sample's treatment or condition, from its label and the paper: roughly 10-day PBMC culture with coronavirus spike peptide pools or control peptides (ViraFEST assay). The study used the ViraFEST assay, which expanded antigen-specific T cells with peptide pools and then identified expanded clonotypes by TCR sequencing. The convalescent patients' positive SARS-CoV-2 PCR tests were from March to December 2020, which was before the Alpha, Beta and Delta variants emerged in the United States. PBMCs were cultured at roughly 1.9 million per well in IMDM supplemented with about 5% human AB serum and 8.5 to 10 IU/ml IL-2, with approximately 9.2 ug/ml peptide pools added. On days 3 and 7, half of the culture medium was replaced with fresh IL-2-containing medium. After ten to eleven days of culture, CD4+ T cells were isolated by negative selection using the EasySep CD4+ T cell isolation kit. Ficoll-Paque Plus gradient centrifugation was used to isolate PBMCs from whole blood, and the isolated PBMCs were then either used fresh or cryopreserved at -140C. Culture conditions were generally each tested in triplicate wells.

The clonotype was recovered from a human donor who had recovered from COVID-19. The sequences come from CD4+ T cells from blood, cultured in vitro, collected after SARS-CoV-2 vaccination.

The nucleotide sequence reads TGCAGTGCCCCGGGACAGGGGGGAAACACCATATATTTT. Its translation is CSAPGQGGNTIYF. The rearrangement joined TRBV20-1 to TRBJ1-3; 10 junctional bases match TRBD1. V ends up 6 bases short and J 4 bases short, with an unmatched junction base count of 3. Taken from the germline V gene (reference sequence), the CDR1 and CDR2 loops are DFQATT and SNEGSKA. Its CDR3 holds 13 amino acids, cysteine through phenylalanine. CDR3 DNA is the only sequence kept; it has 39 bases, read in frame from the first base.